This TCR beta chain was recovered during a study of T cell responses to AZD1222 COVID-19 vaccine. For this clone: Its antigen is still unknown.

The protocol was immunoSEQ multiplex PCR, while the TCRdb copy is restricted to in-frame clones and leaves out a portion. The sample has 180,000 or so clones, 92% seen once. Second-dose intervals near 4 or 12 weeks were combined. Findings and caveats of the study: Spike-wide coverage was observed for vaccine-associated CD4 TCRs, with dominant responses at 160-218 and 743-854. Most donors were white British, females outnumbered males, and clonal diversity was possibly underestimated. No day 14 peak samples; only post-peak repertoires were characterized.

The receptor was isolated from an adult who received the AZD1222 COVID-19 vaccine. The sample here was peripheral blood, taken 28 days after the second AZD1222 dose.

The CDR3: CASSPYTGQGGLGTGELFF. The CDR3 bases are TGTGCCAGCAGCCCCTACACCGGACAGGGTGGCCTAGGCACCGGGGAGCTGTTTTTT. The chain recombines TRBV14 with TRBJ2-2, with TRBD1 identical over 8 bases. The CDR3 is 19 residues long. The germline gives CDR1 SGHDN, CDR2 FVKESK. Germline trimming cut 4 bases from V and 4 bases from J; bases unmatched to any gene: 17.